This T cell receptor (beta chain) came from a study of breast tumors, draining lymph nodes, adjacent tissues. Samples came from axillary lymph nodes draining the breast cancer. Trimming left V 6 bases short and J 3 bases short, with 15 bases between. The CDR3 has 14 residues. A single record per CDR3 protein comes from TCRdb applying MiXCR to the multiplex PCR reads. The sample contains under 85,000 distinct CDR3 sequences, roughly 19% of which appear only once. The gene calls are TRBV12-3 or TRBV12-4 and TRBJ2-7; D possibly uses TRBD1 or TRBD2 (6 bases each). This receptor was obtained from a female donor with breast cancer. Some clones in this sample may be carry-over from other donors' samples. The sequencing sample was made of axillary lymph node tissue. Written as DNA, the CDR3 is TGTGCCAGCAGCGCTAGGGGGGACTTCTACGAGCAGTACTTC. Translation: CASSARGDFYEQYF.